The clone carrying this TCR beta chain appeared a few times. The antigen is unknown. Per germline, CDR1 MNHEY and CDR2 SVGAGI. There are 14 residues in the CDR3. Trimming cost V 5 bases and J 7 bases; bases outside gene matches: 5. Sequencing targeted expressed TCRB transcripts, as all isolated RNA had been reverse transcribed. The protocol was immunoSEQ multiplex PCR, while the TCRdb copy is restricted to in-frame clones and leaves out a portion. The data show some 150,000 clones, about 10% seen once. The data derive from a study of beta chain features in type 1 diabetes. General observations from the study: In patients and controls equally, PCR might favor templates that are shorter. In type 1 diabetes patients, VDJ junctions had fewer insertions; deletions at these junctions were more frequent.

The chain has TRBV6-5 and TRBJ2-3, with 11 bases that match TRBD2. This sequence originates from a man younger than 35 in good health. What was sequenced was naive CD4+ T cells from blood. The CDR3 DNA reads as TGTGCCAGCAGTAAACTAGCGGGGGCATATACGCAGTATTTT. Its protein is CASSKLAGAYTQYF.